The 9 T cell receptor beta chains below were found in one sample sequenced in a study of spatial heterogeneity in lung cancer. Each CDR3 protein is one row after TCRdb ran MiXCR on the 5' RACE reads. This sample has around 60,000 distinct CDR3 sequences, with 7% to 10% found just once. The sample's time point: sample taken at primary tumor resection. Sequencing of whole RNA from tumor, nontumor lung or frozen PBMC involved no sorting. This sample comprised PBMCs, obtained at surgery. These receptors all stem from a female donor with early-stage non-small cell lung cancer.

The chain is built from TRBV5-1 and TRBJ2-1; D is ambiguous. The CDR3 covers 14 residues. Per the germline V gene, CDR1 is SGHRS and CDR2 is YFSETQ. Trimming cost V 2 bases and J 7 bases, with 13 bases left between them. CDR3 amino acids: CASSFGRSRNEQFF. The DNA of the CDR3 is TGCGCCAGCAGCTTCGGTAGGAGCAGGAATGAGCAGTTCTTC.

The V call is TRBV19, the J call TRBJ1-5; D possibly corresponds to TRBD1 (5 bases). The CDR3 covers 14 residues. Germline V gene sequence: CDR1 LNHDA, CDR2 SQIVND (reference sequence). Trimming removed 10 bases at V and 5 bases at J, with 18 bases between. CDR3 amino acids: CATLERGFDQPQHF. DNA for the CDR3: TGTGCCACCCTTGAGAGGGGTTTCGATCAGCCCCAGCATTTT.

The CDR3 bases are TGCAGTGCTAGGTACCGGGACACCGCTAGCTACGAGCAGTACTTC. Translated, it gives CSARYRDTASYEQYF. The rearrangement links TRBV20-1 to TRBJ2-7, with D possibly TRBD1 on 6 matching bases. Germline V gene data show CDR1 as DFQATT and CDR2 as SNEGSKA (reference sequence). Between the trimmed V and J ends, which lost 3 bases and 3 bases, there was a span of 18 bases. The CDR3 spans 15 residues.

The J gene is TRBJ1-5, the V gene TRBV2, with 9 bases aligning to TRBD1. Germline V gene sequence: CDR1 SNHLY, CDR2 FYNNEI. With V trimmed by 6 bases and J by 2 bases, 5 bases remained unmatched. The CDR3 covers 15 residues. CDR3 sequence reads: CASRLQGAGNQPQHF. The CDR3 DNA reads as TGTGCCAGCAGGCTACAGGGGGCTGGCAATCAGCCCCAGCATTTT.

This chain connects TRBV5-1 to TRBJ2-7; TRBD1 aligns across 9 bases. Germline V lookup: CDR1 SGHRS, CDR2 YFSETQ. The V and J ends lost 2 bases and 7 bases, in that order; junction bases with no gene match: 7. This CDR3 is built from 14 residues. The CDR3 nucleotides read TGCGCCAGCAGCTTACGGGACAGGGTACGGGAGCAGTACGTC. Translation: CASSLRDRVREQYV.

In its sample, this clonotype was seen many times. This chain joins TRBV28 and TRBJ1-3; maybe TRBD1 (5 bases). Germline-derived CDR1 and CDR2 are MDHEN and SYDVKM. This CDR3 contains 15 residues. Trimming shortened V by 4 bases and J by 0 bases, and 10 bases separated the two germline ends. The CDR3 DNA reads TGTGCCAGCAGTTGGGGGGAGACCTCTGGAAACACCATATATTTT. Translated, it gives CASSWGETSGNTIYF. The full variable domain, in which reference TRBV28 and TRBJ1-3 provide the parts outside the CDR3, is DVKVTQSSRYLVKRTGEKVFLECVQDMDHENMFWYRQDPGLGLRLIYFSYDVKMKEKGDIPEGYSVSREKKERFSLILESASTNQTSMYLCASSWGETSGNTIYFGEGSWLTVV.

This clonotype was counted between two and nine times. The DNA for the CDR3 is TGTGCCACCAGAGGGGCCGATACGCAGTATTTT. Translated: CATRGADTQYF. The chain uses TRBV24-1 and TRBJ2-3; a weak D match, TRBD1 (5 bases). The CDR3 consists of 11 residues. Germline assignment: CDR1 KGHDR and CDR2 SFDVKD. Deletions cut 7 bases from V and 6 bases from J, with 7 bases between.

At least ten counts were recorded for this clonotype. The V gene is TRBV19, the J gene TRBJ2-7; 9 bases are a match to TRBD1. Trimming cost V 8 bases and J 5 bases; bases outside gene matches: 13. The CDR3 runs 15 residues. Germline loops: CDR1 LNHDA, CDR2 SQIVND (reference sequence). CDR3 coding DNA: TGTGCCAGTGGAGTGGCCGGGACAGGGTTTGACGAGCAGTACTTC. Translating gives CASGVAGTGFDEQYF.

This clonotype was seen ten or more times. V usage is TRBV11-2 and J usage is TRBJ2-1; TRBD2 is a possible D gene (6 bases). V lost 2 bases to trimming and J lost 7 bases, with 12 bases between them. The CDR3 runs to 14 residues. Germline values: CDR1 SGHAT, CDR2 FQNNGV. The CDR3 DNA reads TGTGCCAGCAGCTTAAGGTGGGAGGTGAATGAGCAGTTCTTC. As protein: CASSLRWEVNEQFF. Full variable domain (rest looked up from reference TRBV11-2 and TRBJ2-1): EAGVAQSPRYKIIEKRQSVAFWCNPISGHATLYWYQQILGQGPKLLIQFQNNGVVDDSQLPKDRFSAERLKGVDSTLKIQPAKLEDSAVYLCASSLRWEVNEQFFGPGTRLTVL.